The 11 T cell receptor beta chains presented below share a single source sample, sequenced in a study of blood T cells in healthy people across ages. Next came a second PCR, run for about 7 to 12 cycles, which used a sample-barcoded 5' primer along with a J-beta primer mix. TCRdb reanalysed the 5' RACE reads using MiXCR and keeps one entry per CDR3 protein. The data hold about 840,000 distinct CDR3 sequences, with 25% to 30% observed a single time. This same sample was also part of a study on T cells of mothers and their children.

Sequencing was performed on blood. The receptors were gathered from a woman between 40 and 55 years old in good health.

The chain couples TRBV29-1 to TRBJ1-5, with D tentatively TRBD1 (6 bases). The CDR3 loop spans 14 amino acids. V was pared by 1 base and J by 3 bases, with 10 bases between. The germline gives CDR1 SQVTM, CDR2 ANQGSEA. In DNA form, the CDR3 reads TGCAGCGTTGAAGGGGGGCCTGACAATCAGCCCCAGCATTTT. Translating it yields CSVEGGPDNQPQHF.

This clonotype was detected only a few times. The chain has TRBV27 and TRBJ1-2, with 7 bases identical to TRBD1. Germline V gene lookup returns CDR1 MNHEY and CDR2 SMNVEV (reference sequence). This CDR3 contains 15 residues. The junction had 10 bases not matched to a gene; V was cut back by 5 bases and J by 4 bases. CDR3: CASSPAGTESYGYTF. CDR3 nucleotides: TGTGCCAGCAGTCCCGCCGGGACAGAGTCCTATGGCTACACCTTC.

This clonotype appeared many times. V gene TRBV7-2 combines with J gene TRBJ2-5; TRBD2 matches at 8 bases. Per the germline V gene, CDR1 is SGHTA and CDR2 is FQGNSA. J was trimmed by 2 bases and V by 7 bases; bases with no gene match: 9. CDR3 length: 15 amino acids. In DNA form, the CDR3 reads TGTGCCAGCACCCGGGGAGCGGGGGCTCAAGAGACCCAGTACTTC. Translated, it gives CASTRGAGAQETQYF. Full variable domain (outside the CDR3, taken from reference TRBV7-2 and TRBJ2-5): GAGVSQSPSNKVTEKGKDVELRCDPISGHTALYWYRQSLGQGLEFLIYFQGNSAPDKSGLPSDRFSAERTGGSVSTLTIQRTQQEDSAVYLCASTRGAGAQETQYFGPGTRLLVL.

The chain couples TRBV6-5 to TRBJ2-7; 15 bases agree with TRBD2. Germline lookup yields CDR1 MNHEY and CDR2 SVGAGI. The CDR3 spans 15 residues. V gave up 8 bases and J gave up 1 base; unmatched junction bases: 3. Written as DNA, the CDR3 is TGTGCCAGCGGGGGGACTAGCGGGGGGTCCTACGAGCAGTACTTC. It codes for CASGGTSGGSYEQYF.

The chain combines TRBV7-2 with TRBJ2-1, with 8 bases fitting TRBD2. Trimming cost V 0 bases and J 0 bases; bases outside gene matches: 7. CDR3 length equals 18 residues. Germline lookup yields CDR1 SGHTA and CDR2 FQGNSA. CDR3: CASSLAPGTRSSYNEQFF. The DNA for the CDR3 is TGTGCCAGCAGCTTAGCCCCCGGGACTAGGAGCTCCTACAATGAGCAGTTCTTC.

This clonotype was detected ten times or more. The CDR3 loop reads CASSLAHGPSEDEQYF. CDR3 nucleotides: TGTGCCAGCAGCTTAGCGCACGGGCCCTCTGAGGACGAGCAGTACTTC. The rearrangement links TRBV7-6 to TRBJ2-7; D call uncertain. Germline CDR1 and CDR2: SGHVS and FNYEAQ. The CDR3 contains 16 residues. Trimming removed 0 bases at V and 5 bases at J, with 17 bases between.

This rearrangement joins TRBV5-1 to TRBJ1-1; D is possibly TRBD1 (5 bases). CDR1 SGHRS and CDR2 YFSETQ come from the germline V gene. The ends were cut back, 1 base at V and 1 base at J, with 14 bases in the middle. The CDR3 extends over 16 amino acids. CDR3 loop: CASSLRRRGENTEAFF. CDR3 coding DNA: TGCGCCAGCAGCTTGAGGAGGCGGGGGGAGAACACTGAAGCTTTCTTT.

This clonotype was detected many times. The V gene is TRBV15, the J gene TRBJ2-7, with TRBD1 matching over 10 bases. V was pared by 5 bases and J by 2 bases, with 6 bases of the junction left unmatched. This CDR3 is built from 15 residues. CDR1 and CDR2 (germline): LNHNV, YYDKDF (reference sequence). The CDR3 is CATSLPGTGAYEQYF. The CDR3 nucleotides read TGTGCCACCAGCCTCCCCGGGACAGGGGCCTACGAGCAGTACTTC.

Ten or more counts support this clonotype. The chain uses TRBV5-1 and TRBJ2-3, with no clear D. Germline V gene data show CDR1 as SGHRS and CDR2 as YFSETQ. Between the trimmed V and J ends, which lost 3 bases and 1 base, there was a span of 6 bases. CDR3 size: 13 residues. As DNA, the CDR3 is TGCGCCAGCAGCTCGGATGGCACAGATACGCAGTATTTT. Translated, it gives CASSSDGTDTQYF. The variable domain in full, with the rest retrieved from reference TRBV5-1 and TRBJ2-3, is KAGVTQTPRYLIKTRGQQVTLSCSPISGHRSVSWYQQTPGQGLQFLFEYFSETQRNKGNFPGRFSGRQFSNSRSEMNVSTLELGDSALYLCASSSDGTDTQYFGPGTRLTVL.

This clonotype was counted between two and nine times. This chain links TRBV24-1 with TRBJ2-1; 12 bases line up with TRBD2. The CDR3 totals 16 residues. Losses at the gene ends were 4 bases for V and 6 bases for J; bases not matched to a gene: 6. In germline, CDR1 is KGHDR, CDR2 SFDVKD. CDR3 sequence reads: CATSDRLAGALNEQFF. The CDR3, as DNA: TGTGCCACCAGTGACAGACTAGCGGGGGCCCTCAATGAGCAGTTCTTC.

This clonotype came up a few times. The genes are TRBV27 and TRBJ1-2, with D unresolved. Per the germline V gene, CDR1 is MNHEY and CDR2 is SMNVEV (reference sequence). V was clipped by 3 bases and J by 3 bases, with 14 bases between them. This CDR3 has 15 amino acids. Here the CDR3 DNA reads TGTGCCAGCAGTTTGGTGGGTAGCGGGGACTATGGCTACACCTTC. It specifies CASSLVGSGDYGYTF.